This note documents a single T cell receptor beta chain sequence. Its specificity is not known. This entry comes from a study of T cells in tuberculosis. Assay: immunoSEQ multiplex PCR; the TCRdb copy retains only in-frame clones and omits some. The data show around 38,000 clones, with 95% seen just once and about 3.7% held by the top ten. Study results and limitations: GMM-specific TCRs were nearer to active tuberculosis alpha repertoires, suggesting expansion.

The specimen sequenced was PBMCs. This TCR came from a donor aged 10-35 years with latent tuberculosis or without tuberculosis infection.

Here the CDR3 DNA reads TGCGCCAGCAGCTTGGATCTCAGTTCTTATGGCTACACCTTC. Protein: CASSLDLSSYGYTF. The chain joins TRBV5-1 to TRBJ1-2; D unresolved. Germline lookup yields CDR1 SGHRS and CDR2 YFSETQ. CDR3 length: 14 residues. Trimming took off 0 bases at V and 5 bases at J, with 11 bases between the two ends.